Listed here are 6 T cell receptor beta chains from one sample, sequenced in a study of cytomegalovirus exposure and HLA in healthy donors. The study ran its PCR with 60 Vbeta and 13 Jbeta primers. Libraries were prepared by immunoSEQ multiplex PCR; TCRdb keeps only in-frame clonotypes and omits some of them. Counted here are some 130,000 clones, 65% to 80% occurring once; the ten biggest clones make up about 1.5%. Specimen: PBMCs. All receptors derive from a woman younger than 35 in good health and CMV-seronegative.

This chain joins TRBV5-1 and TRBJ2-7, with 9 bases that match TRBD2. The V gene end was trimmed by 4 bases and the J gene end by 5 bases; junction bases not matched to a gene: 10. Germline loops: CDR1 SGHRS, CDR2 YFSETQ. The CDR3 is 15 residues long. The CDR3 here is CASSPIAGGGNEQYF. The CDR3 nucleotides read TGCGCCAGCAGCCCCATCGCGGGAGGGGGTAACGAGCAGTACTTC.

The rearrangement links TRBV10-3 to TRBJ2-5, with D possibly matching TRBD2 (5 bases). The germline CDR1 and CDR2 sequences are ENHRY and SYGVKD. V lost 0 bases, J lost 9 bases, and 11 bases lay in between. The CDR3 is made up of 13 amino acids. CDR3 loop: CAISESKLEAQYF. For the CDR3, the DNA is TGTGCCATCAGTGAGTCGAAATTGGAGGCCCAGTACTTC.

V and J are TRBV5-1 and TRBJ2-5; TRBD2 matches at 10 bases. Germline trimming cut 4 bases from V and 2 bases from J; bases unmatched to any gene: 8. The germline gives CDR1 SGHRS, CDR2 YFSETQ. There are 16 residues in the CDR3. This chain's CDR3 is CASSAGTSASQETQYF. The CDR3 coding sequence is TGCGCCAGCAGCGCCGGGACTAGCGCATCTCAAGAGACCCAGTACTTC.

This clone was seen only once. The chain employs TRBV4-1 and TRBJ2-7, with 10 bases fitting TRBD2. After removal of 1 base from V and 3 bases from J, the junction contained 6 bases not matched to a gene. The germline gives CDR1 MGHRA, CDR2 YSYEKL. The CDR3 totals 16 residues. The CDR3 is CASSQAVASGSYEQYF. In DNA, the CDR3 is TGCGCCAGCAGCCAAGCAGTCGCTAGCGGGAGCTACGAGCAGTACTTC.

The J gene is TRBJ2-7, the V gene TRBV5-1; 8 nucleotides line up with TRBD2. The CDR3 covers 15 residues. Looked up from germline, CDR1 is SGHRS and CDR2 is YFSETQ. V shed 4 bases, J shed 0 bases, and the junction held 6 bases outside the gene matches. The CDR3 reads CASSVVGTSSYEQYF. The DNA of the CDR3 is TGCGCCAGCAGCGTCGTCGGGACTAGCTCCTACGAGCAGTACTTC.

The chain recombines TRBV7-2 with TRBJ2-7, with D maybe TRBD2 (5 bases). V was pared by 1 base and J by 6 bases, with 16 bases between. Germline V CDR1 and CDR2: SGHTA, FQGNSA. The CDR3 is 15 residues long. CDR3 protein: CASSLVSGSVGEQYF. DNA of the CDR3: TGTGCCAGCAGCTTAGTGAGTGGGAGTGTGGGCGAGCAGTACTTC.